What follows are 32 T cell receptor beta chains derived from one specimen sequenced in a study of molecular identifiers for immune sequencing clone quantification. MiXCR, run by TCRdb on the PCR reads, gives a single entry per CDR3 protein. The table lists 85,000 to 130,000 distinct CDR3 sequences, roughly a third of them singletons. Specimen: naive CD8+ T cells from blood, with Jurkat cell RNA spiked in. The subset: FACS-sorted CD8+CD4-CCR7+CD45RA+ naive T cells. Source of these receptors: a human donor in good health. Some libraries in this study had Jurkat cell RNA spiked in.

The chain links TRBV13 to TRBJ2-5; D is unclear. Germline V lookup: CDR1 PRHDT, CDR2 FYEKMQ (reference sequence). V lost 3 bases to trimming and J lost 4 bases, with 9 bases between them. The CDR3 is made up of 13 amino acids. The CDR3 sequence: CASSLWARETQYF. In DNA form, the CDR3 reads TGTGCCAGCAGCTTGTGGGCTAGAGAGACCCAGTACTTC.

This clonotype was seen more than once but under ten times. At one boundary the junction diverges from the germline segment, which might be a read error. This sequence joins TRBV7-2 and TRBJ2-3, with TRBD2 identical over 9 bases. Germline V gene sequence: CDR1 SGHTA, CDR2 FQGNSA. The CDR3 length is 12 residues. In DNA form, the CDR3 reads TGTGCCAGCAGCCAAGGAGAGCGGGAGGTACCCTTT. It specifies CASSQGEREVPF.

Worth noting for this clonotype: A much larger clone is a single base away; this may be a read error. The V call is TRBV4-1, the J call TRBJ2-5; TRBD2 matches at 9 bases. The CDR3 runs 16 residues. After removal of 3 bases from V and 7 bases from J, the junction contained 12 bases not matched to a gene. Germline V gene data show CDR1 as MGHRA and CDR2 as YSYEKL. The CDR3 loop is CASSHRPGLAGGTQYF. In DNA, the CDR3 is TGCGCCAGCAGCCACCGTCCGGGACTAGCCGGGGGGACCCAGTACTTC.

This clonotype was counted many times. Its ends do not fully match the called genes, so a read error is possible. The chain couples TRBV5-1 to TRBJ1-1, with a weak D call TRBD1 (5 bases). Germline-derived CDR1 and CDR2 are SGHRS and YFSETQ. CDR3 length: 13 amino acids. CDR3 sequence (DNA): TGTGCCAGTAGTCTGGGGGGGAACACTGAAGCTTTCTTT. It translates to CASSLGGNTEAFF.

This clonotype was recorded at least ten times. This chain connects TRBV4-3 to TRBJ2-7, with a possible D match to TRBD1 (7 bases). The germline CDR1 and CDR2 sequences are LGHNA and YSLEER. The CDR3 covers 15 residues. The V gene lost 0 bases and the J gene lost 7 bases, with 16 bases spanning the gap. CDR3 residues: CASSQEFGGTAEQYF. CDR3 nucleotide sequence: TGCGCCAGCAGCCAAGAATTCGGCGGGACAGCGGAGCAGTACTTC.

This clonotype occurred once. Sequence at one end of the junction differs from germline and may be a read error. CDR3 nucleotides: TGTGCCAGCAGCTTGGAGGAGGAGCAGTACTTC. It is translated as CASSLEEEQYF. This sequence joins TRBV5-3 and TRBJ2-7; the D gene is possibly TRBD2 (5 bases). TRBV5-3 is annotated as an ORF whose role is uncertain. This CDR3 has 11 residues.

This clonotype showed up just once. At one boundary the junction diverges from the germline segment, which might be a read error. V and J are TRBV4-3 and TRBJ2-7; 9 positions agree with TRBD2. Germline assignment: CDR1 LGHNA and CDR2 YSLEER. This CDR3 contains 15 residues. This chain's CDR3 is CAGSYRTSAYYEQYF. The CDR3 DNA sequence: TGCGCCGGCAGCTACAGGACTAGCGCTTACTACGAGCAGTACTTC.

This clonotype appeared a few times. The chain combines TRBV25-1 with TRBJ2-3; 12 bases match TRBD2. The germline gives CDR1 MGHDK, CDR2 SYGVNS. The CDR3 is 16 amino acids. V gave up 6 bases and J gave up 0 bases; unmatched junction bases: 4. The CDR3 spells CASRRGLAGSTDTQYF. For the CDR3, the DNA is TGTGCCAGCAGGAGGGGACTAGCGGGTAGCACAGATACGCAGTATTTT. The variable domain in full, with the rest retrieved from reference TRBV25-1 and TRBJ2-3, is EADIYQTPRYLVIGTGKKITLECSQTMGHDKMYWYQQDPGMELHLIHYSYGVNSTEKGDLSSESTVSRIRTEHFPLTLESARPSHTSQYLCASRRGLAGSTDTQYFGPGTRLTVL.

This clonotype was detected a few times. V and J are TRBV27 and TRBJ1-6; 8 nucleotides line up with TRBD1. CDR3 length: 14 amino acids. Germline assignment: CDR1 MNHEY and CDR2 SMNVEV (reference sequence). The junction had 6 bases not matched to a gene; V was cut back by 1 base and J by 13 bases. The CDR3 DNA sequence: TGTGCCAGCAGTTTATGGACAGGGCGGGCCCCCCTCCACTTT. Encoded protein: CASSLWTGRAPLHF.

This clonotype was recorded a few times. The chain couples TRBV6-2 or TRBV6-3 to TRBJ1-1; no firm D call. V was trimmed by 7 bases and J by 1 base, leaving 10 bases between them. Germline V gene sequence: CDR1 MNHEY, CDR2 SVGEGT. The CDR3 length is 13 residues. CDR3 sequence reads: CASKTYPNTEAFF. The CDR3, as DNA: TGTGCCAGCAAAACTTATCCGAACACTGAAGCTTTCTTT.

V and J are TRBV13 and TRBJ2-1, with TRBD1 as a possible D gene (5 bases). Germline assignment: CDR1 PRHDT and CDR2 FYEKMQ (reference sequence). The CDR3 totals 15 residues. V was pared by 3 bases and J by 6 bases, with 15 bases between. The CDR3 here is CASSFPQGIGNEQFF. The CDR3 DNA is TGTGCCAGCAGCTTCCCCCAGGGAATTGGCAATGAGCAGTTCTTC.

As regards this clonotype: A much larger clone lies a single base off, so this may be a read error. No conserved phenylalanine or tryptophan is present at the end of the CDR3, so a read error is the likely explanation. This chain connects TRBV7-9 to TRBJ2-4, with D perhaps TRBD2 (6 bases). Trimming pared 6 bases from V and 7 bases from J, leaving 16 bases between. Per germline, CDR1 SEHNR and CDR2 FQNEAQ (reference sequence). The length of the CDR3 is 14 residues. CDR3 bases: TGTGCCAGCAGTACGGGACTCCAAGGGAACATTCAGTACCTC. It yields the protein CASSTGLQGNIQYL.

Worth noting for this clonotype: One end of the junction is discordant with germline, which a read error may explain. V gene TRBV12-3 or TRBV12-4 combines with J gene TRBJ2-7; TRBD1 agrees at 8 bases. This CDR3 has 14 residues. The CDR3 DNA reads as TGTGCCGGCAGTTCGGGGGACAGGTCGTACGAGCAGTACTTC. Its protein is CAGSSGDRSYEQYF.

This clonotype was found many times. The J gene is TRBJ2-7, the V gene TRBV28; no firm D call. Germline CDR1 and CDR2: MDHEN and SYDVKM. The ends were cut back, 3 bases at V and 7 bases at J, with 7 bases in the middle. The CDR3 loop spans 11 amino acids. The CDR3 bases are TGTGCCAGCAGTTTTTCCGTTGAGCAGTACTTC. Amino acid sequence: CASSFSVEQYF.

The chain has TRBV6-1 and TRBJ1-2; 9 nucleotides line up with TRBD1. The CDR3 is 14 amino acids. CDR1 and CDR2 (germline): MNHNS, SASEGT. With 7 bases clipped from V and 3 bases from J, the junction kept 6 bases outside the gene matches. Written as DNA, the CDR3 is TGTGCCAGCACTCCCGGGACAGGGTACTATGGCTACACCTTC. It translates to CASTPGTGYYGYTF.

The chain has TRBV4-1 and TRBJ2-7; 7 bases are shared with TRBD1. V lost 3 bases and J lost 4; bases outside the gene matches: 9. There are 15 residues in the CDR3. CDR1 MGHRA and CDR2 YSYEKL come from the germline V gene. The CDR3 region has the DNA TGCGCCAGCAGCCACACCCCGGGACAGAGTTACGAGCAGTACTTC. Residues: CASSHTPGQSYEQYF.

This clonotype appeared a few times. The gene calls are TRBV4-1 and TRBJ2-3, with D tentatively TRBD1 or TRBD2 (5 bases each). V lost 0 bases, J lost 7 bases, and 17 bases lay in between. The CDR3 has 16 residues. Germline-derived CDR1 and CDR2 are MGHRA and YSYEKL. As DNA, the CDR3 is TGCGCCAGCAGCCAAGAAGGCGGGTACAGGTTGAATACGCAGTATTTT. It codes for CASSQEGGYRLNTQYF.

This clonotype was seen many times. The chain links TRBV28 to TRBJ1-1, with 9 bases aligning to TRBD1. V lost 7 bases and J lost 0; bases outside the gene matches: 6. The CDR3 spans 15 residues. Germline V gene lookup returns CDR1 MDHEN and CDR2 SYDVKM. The CDR3 loop reads CASTWDRDLNTEAFF. The CDR3 DNA reads as TGTGCCAGCACTTGGGACAGGGACCTGAACACTGAAGCTTTCTTT.

As regards this clonotype: A much larger clone sits a single nucleotide away, making a read error possible. The J gene is TRBJ1-4, the V gene TRBV28, with 7 nucleotides matching TRBD1. The CDR3 runs to 19 residues. Germline loops: CDR1 MDHEN, CDR2 SYDVKM. The CDR3 DNA follows: TGTGCCAGCAGTTTCCCAACAGGGGCCGCCATGGAAACTAATGAAAAACTGTCTTTT. Protein product: CASSFPTGAAMETNEKLSF.

Here the CDR3 DNA reads TGCAGTGCTAGTATACTAGCGGGAGAGTCGGGGACGCAGTATTTT. Translating gives CSASILAGESGTQYF. The rearrangement joins TRBV20-1 to TRBJ2-3; 11 bases agree with TRBD2. Trimming removed 3 bases from V and 9 bases from J; junction bases left unmatched: 11. Looked up from germline, CDR1 is DFQATT and CDR2 is SNEGSKA (reference sequence). The CDR3 loop spans 15 amino acids.

The CDR3 sequence is CASSYSIELEQFF. CDR3 nucleotide sequence: TGTGCCAGCAGTTACTCGATAGAGTTAGAGCAGTTCTTC. V gene TRBV6-5 combines with J gene TRBJ2-1; D not resolved. Looked up from germline, CDR1 is MNHEY and CDR2 is SVGAGI. The V end was cut by 0 bases, the J end by 10 bases, with 10 bases between. The CDR3 covers 13 residues.

This clonotype was seen many times. The chain employs TRBV7-6 and TRBJ2-3; 11 bases are shared with TRBD2. Germline V gene sequence: CDR1 SGHVS, CDR2 FNYEAQ. The CDR3 sequence is 18 residues long. Unmatched junction bases numbered 9, after V lost 1 base and J lost 3 bases. CDR3 region: CASSLGATSGVRTDTQYF. Here the CDR3 DNA reads TGTGCCAGCAGCTTAGGTGCGACTAGCGGGGTGAGGACAGATACGCAGTATTTT.

This clonotype showed up just a few times. This chain links TRBV10-1 with TRBJ1-1, with 8 bases that match TRBD1. V lost 5 bases and J lost 6; bases outside the gene matches: 5. Germline V gene data show CDR1 as WNHNN and CDR2 as SYGVQD (reference sequence). CDR3 length equals 13 residues. CDR3 residues: CASSLDRGAEAFF. DNA of the CDR3: TGCGCCAGCAGTCTAGACAGGGGTGCTGAAGCTTTCTTT.

This clonotype was observed once. Likely a read error: the CDR3 ends without its conserved phenylalanine or tryptophan. The chain links TRBV7-2 to TRBJ2-7, with 7 nucleotides matching TRBD2. The ends lost 3 bases at V and 5 bases at J; junction bases unmatched: 10. CDR1 and CDR2 from the germline V gene are SGHTA and FQGNSA. CDR3 length: 15 residues. Here the CDR3 DNA reads TGTGCCAGCAGCTTGGGGAGGGAGCACATCAACGAGCAGTACATC. Its translation is CASSLGREHINEQYI.

The chain joins TRBV6-5 to TRBJ2-1; tentative D call: TRBD1 (7 bases). The CDR3 is 14 amino acids. Germline V gene sequence: CDR1 MNHEY, CDR2 SVGAGI. Trimming stripped 0 bases from V and 6 bases from J, with 9 bases between. The CDR3 DNA reads TGTGCCAGCAGTTACTCGCAGGGGGGCAATGAGCAGTTCTTC. It translates to CASSYSQGGNEQFF.

The sample holds many counts of this clonotype. V gene TRBV5-1 combines with J gene TRBJ2-7; a weak D match, TRBD1 (6 bases). This CDR3 has 14 residues. V dropped 5 bases and J dropped 4 bases, with 16 bases sitting between them. In germline, CDR1 is SGHRS, CDR2 YFSETQ. DNA for the CDR3: TGCGCCAGCAGAGTATTAGGGGGAGAGTACGAGCAGTACTTC. This codes for CASRVLGGEYEQYF.

This clonotype was seen ten or more times. The chain recombines TRBV4-1 with TRBJ1-1, with TRBD1 matching over 9 bases. Germline V gene lookup returns CDR1 MGHRA and CDR2 YSYEKL. The CDR3 is made up of 15 amino acids. V dropped 0 bases and J dropped 7; count of bases not matched to a gene: 6. CDR3 in DNA: TGCGCCAGCAGCCAAGATGGAGGGACAGGGTTTGAAGCTTTCTTT. This codes for CASSQDGGTGFEAFF.

This clonotype was observed many times. V is TRBV28 and J is TRBJ2-5; D gene uncertain. The CDR3 consists of 13 residues. Germline loops: CDR1 MDHEN, CDR2 SYDVKM. Trimming stripped 6 bases from V and 1 base from J, with 9 bases between. CDR3 sequence reads: CASSRSVQETQYF. The CDR3 DNA reads TGTGCCAGCAGCCGGTCAGTCCAAGAGACCCAGTACTTC.

The chain has TRBV13 and TRBJ2-7; tentative D call: TRBD1 (6 bases). Between the trimmed V and J ends, which lost 5 bases and 4 bases, there was a span of 15 bases. Germline CDR1 is PRHDT and CDR2 is FYEKMQ (reference sequence). This CDR3 contains 14 residues. Here the CDR3 DNA reads TGTGCCAGCAGCACCCAGGACAGTGGATACGAGCAGTACTTC. Amino acid sequence: CASSTQDSGYEQYF.

The chain couples TRBV5-4 to TRBJ2-5; 10 bases line up with TRBD1. The J segment lost 3 bases and the V segment lost 6 bases, leaving 5 bases of the junction unmatched. Germline CDR1 is SGHNT and CDR2 is YYREEE (reference sequence). The CDR3 runs 14 residues. The CDR3 nucleotides are TGTGCCAGCACCCCCGGGACAGGGGAAGAGACCCAGTACTTC. It codes for CASTPGTGEETQYF.

This clonotype was seen ten or more times. The chain recombines TRBV7-3 with TRBJ2-1; 8 bases align to TRBD2. This CDR3 contains 14 residues. The V gene's germline CDR1 is SGHTA and CDR2 FQGTGA. Unmatched junction bases numbered 6, after V lost 3 bases and J lost 8 bases. CDR3 protein: CASSFGGRSDEQFF. The CDR3 coding sequence is TGTGCCAGCAGCTTCGGCGGGAGGTCGGATGAGCAGTTCTTC.

This clonotype was picked up many times. CDR3 in DNA: TGCGCCAGCAGCCAAGGGGGCAGCCTCTCTGGAAACACCATATATTTT. It yields the protein CASSQGGSLSGNTIYF. The gene calls are TRBV4-3 and TRBJ1-3; tentative D call: TRBD1 (5 bases). The CDR3 is made up of 16 amino acids. Trimming left V 1 base short and J 0 bases short, with 10 bases between. The V gene's germline CDR1 is LGHNA and CDR2 YSLEER.